One sample yielded the 25 T cell receptor beta chains listed below, sequenced in a study of T cell responses to AZD1222 COVID-19 vaccine. Profiling relied on immunoSEQ multiplex PCR, and the TCRdb table lists in-frame clones only, not all of them. The sample holds roughly 120,000 clones, roughly 90% seen once. The specimen comprised peripheral blood, sampled on day 0 of AZD1222 vaccination. These receptor sequences come from an adult in good health.

The rearrangement uses TRBV5-6 and TRBJ1-1, with TRBD1 as a possible D gene (5 bases). CDR3 length equals 16 residues. The V and J ends lost 4 bases and 0 bases respectively, with 16 bases between them. Germline values: CDR1 SGHDT, CDR2 YYEEEE. CDR3 in DNA: TGTGCCAGCAGCGCGAAGGAAGGGGTGATGAACACTGAAGCTTTCTTT. It specifies CASSAKEGVMNTEAFF.

The V call is TRBV5-5, the J call TRBJ2-5, with 10 bases matching TRBD1. V shed 4 bases, J shed 5 bases, and the junction held 8 bases outside the gene matches. This CDR3 has 15 amino acids. The germline V gene has CDR1 SGHKS and CDR2 YYEKEE (reference sequence). The CDR3 nucleotides are TGTGCCAGCAGCGATAGGGACAGGGGACAGGAGACCCAGTACTTC. This sequence encodes CASSDRDRGQETQYF.

The rearrangement uses TRBV11-2 and TRBJ1-3; 7 nucleotides align to TRBD1. V lost 5 bases and J lost 1; bases outside the gene matches: 11. The germline V gene encodes CDR1 SGHAT and CDR2 FQNNGV. The CDR3 loop spans 17 amino acids. The CDR3: CASSRSPGTASGNTIYF. The CDR3, as DNA: TGTGCCAGCAGCCGCTCTCCGGGGACAGCTTCTGGAAACACCATATATTTT.

In this sample, this clone turned up once. The chain links TRBV24-1 to TRBJ2-3; tentatively, D is TRBD1 (6 bases). The CDR3 has 15 residues. The V and J ends lost 5 bases and 0 bases respectively, with 11 bases between them. Germline V lookup: CDR1 KGHDR, CDR2 SFDVKD. CDR3 in amino acids: CATSVRGTSTDTQYF. The DNA of the CDR3 is TGTGCCACCAGTGTCAGGGGCACTAGCACAGATACGCAGTATTTT.

The CDR3: CASSGQGAEGYTF. In nucleotides, the CDR3 is TGTGCCAGCAGTGGACAGGGGGCGGAGGGCTACACCTTC. V is TRBV2 and J is TRBJ1-2, with 10 nucleotides matching TRBD1. The CDR3 totals 13 residues. The junction had 4 bases not matched to a gene; V was cut back by 4 bases and J by 8 bases. Germline CDR1 SNHLY, CDR2 FYNNEI.

J is TRBJ1-1 and V is TRBV7-2, with D maybe TRBD1 (5 bases). In germline, CDR1 is SGHTA, CDR2 FQGNSA. Trimming removed 1 base at V and 10 bases at J, with 13 bases between. The CDR3 is 13 residues long. CDR3 in DNA: TGTGCCAGCAGCTTAGAGAGTTGGGGGGGAGCTTTCTTT. Its protein product is CASSLESWGGAFF.

The rearrangement uses TRBV11-2 and TRBJ2-1; 11 nucleotides align to TRBD2. CDR1 and CDR2 (germline): SGHAT, FQNNGV. The CDR3 covers 16 residues. Unmatched junction bases numbered 7, after V lost 1 base and J lost 8 bases. This chain's CDR3 is CASSLVLSGGADEQFF. The CDR3 region has the DNA TGTGCCAGCAGCTTAGTGCTTAGCGGGGGGGCCGATGAGCAGTTCTTC. Drawing the rest from reference TRBV11-2 and TRBJ2-1, the complete variable domain is EAGVAQSPRYKIIEKRQSVAFWCNPISGHATLYWYQQILGQGPKLLIQFQNNGVVDDSQLPKDRFSAERLKGVDSTLKIQPAKLEDSAVYLCASSLVLSGGADEQFFGPGTRLTVL.

The chain joins TRBV27 to TRBJ1-1, with D unclear. Germline V CDR1 and CDR2: MNHEY, SMNVEV (reference sequence). Deletions cut 2 bases from V and 2 bases from J, with 9 bases between. The CDR3 has 14 amino acids. DNA for the CDR3: TGTGCCAGCAGTTTAGAGGGCGCAAACACTGAAGCTTTCTTT. It encodes CASSLEGANTEAFF.

This sequence joins TRBV5-4 and TRBJ1-2; TRBD1 matches at 7 bases. The junction had 9 bases not matched to a gene; V was cut back by 3 bases and J by 4 bases. This CDR3 region has 15 residues. The V gene's germline CDR1 is SGHNT and CDR2 YYREEE (reference sequence). DNA of the CDR3: TGTGCCAGCAGCTCGACGGACAGGTTTTCCTATGGCTACACCTTC. Amino acids: CASSSTDRFSYGYTF.

V usage is TRBV18 and J usage is TRBJ1-5; D may be TRBD1 (5 bases). The CDR3 contains 16 residues. Germline-derived CDR1 and CDR2 are KGHSH and LQKENI. The ends were cut back, 1 base at V and 3 bases at J, with 13 bases in the middle. The CDR3 DNA reads TGTGCCAGCTCACCACAGGAGAGGGGAGTCAATCAGCCCCAGCATTTT. This codes for CASSPQERGVNQPQHF.

Of note for this clone: Germline is not matched at one junction end, which may reflect a read error. The chain employs TRBV19 and TRBJ2-2, with TRBD2 identical over 9 bases. CDR1 and CDR2 (germline): LNHDA, SQIVND (reference sequence). The CDR3 contains 13 residues. CDR3 region: CGSSGSGHGELFF. In DNA, the CDR3 is TGTGGCAGTAGCGGGAGTGGTCACGGGGAGCTGTTTTTT. Looking up the rest from reference TRBV19 and TRBJ2-2 gives the full variable domain: DGGITQSPKYLFRKEGQNVTLSCEQNLNHDAMYWYRQDPGQGLRLIYYSQIVNDFQKGDIAEGYSVSREKKESFPLTVTSAQKNPTAFYLCGSSGSGHGELFFGEGSRLTVL.

V is TRBV6-6 and J is TRBJ1-1; D is uncertain. V was pared by 8 bases and J by 1 base, with 11 bases between. Germline V gene sequence: CDR1 MNHNY, CDR2 SVGAGI (reference sequence). This CDR3 region has 13 residues. CDR3 nucleotide sequence: TGTGCCAGCCGAAAACAGCAGAACACTGAAGCTTTCTTT. Translation: CASRKQQNTEAFF.

The genes are TRBV7-6 and TRBJ1-6; 7 bases map to TRBD1. With V trimmed by 2 bases and J by 10 bases, 8 bases remained unmatched. This CDR3 has 15 amino acids. The germline V gene encodes CDR1 SGHVS and CDR2 FNYEAQ. Here the CDR3 DNA reads TGTGCCAGCAGCTTAAAAAGGGACAGTGGGTCACCCCTCCACTTT. Amino acids: CASSLKRDSGSPLHF.

The chain has TRBV6-6 and TRBJ1-1, with TRBD1 matching 8 bases. The ends lost 8 bases at V and 2 bases at J; junction bases unmatched: 4. CDR1 and CDR2 from the germline V gene are MNHNY and SVGAGI (reference sequence). The CDR3 covers 13 residues. The CDR3 region is CASRTGLNTEAFF. CDR3 nucleotide sequence: TGTGCCAGCCGGACAGGGCTCAACACTGAAGCTTTCTTT.

The V gene is TRBV10-1, the J gene TRBJ2-3, with D unresolved. CDR1 WNHNN and CDR2 SYGVQD come from the germline V gene (reference sequence). This CDR3 comprises 19 residues. The V and J ends lost 6 bases and 3 bases respectively, with 28 bases between them. The CDR3 coding sequence is TGCGCCAGCAGCTTAAACCCTGGAAGTCAAGCAGGTGGTACAGATACGCAGTATTTT. Translating it yields CASSLNPGSQAGGTDTQYF.

The chain employs TRBV5-6 and TRBJ2-5, with TRBD2 matching 11 bases. This CDR3 spans 16 amino acids. V gave up 4 bases and J gave up 0 bases; unmatched junction bases: 5. From germline, CDR1 is SGHDT and CDR2 YYEEEE. CDR3 in DNA: TGTGCCAGCAGCATTCGGACTAGCGGGTACCAAGAGACCCAGTACTTC. Residues: CASSIRTSGYQETQYF.

The CDR3 region has the DNA TGTGCCAGCAGTACCTCCCCTAGCTCCTACGAGCAGTACTTC. It translates to CASSTSPSSYEQYF. V is TRBV27 and J is TRBJ2-7; D uncertain. V was cut by 5 bases and J by 0 bases, with 11 bases left in between. The germline gives CDR1 MNHEY, CDR2 SMNVEV (reference sequence). The CDR3 is 14 residues long.

The rearrangement links TRBV9 to TRBJ2-2; maybe TRBD1 (6 bases). CDR1 SGDLS and CDR2 YYNGEE come from the germline V gene. V was trimmed by 3 bases and J by 5 bases, leaving 14 bases between them. This CDR3 spans 15 amino acids. The CDR3 nucleotides are TGTGCCAGCAGCGCGGGACGGCAGGGGACCGGGGAGCTGTTTTTT. Its translation: CASSAGRQGTGELFF.

This clone showed up just once. The rearrangement links TRBV7-9 to TRBJ2-1; TRBD2 matches 10 bases. The CDR3 length is 18 residues. Germline V gene data show CDR1 as SEHNR and CDR2 as FQNEAQ (reference sequence). The V segment lost 1 base and the J segment 6 bases; nucleotides outside the gene matches: 12. CDR3 DNA sequence: TGTGCCAGCAGCTTAGACGGTCGGAGCGGGAGGGTGGGCAATGAGCAGTTCTTC. This sequence encodes CASSLDGRSGRVGNEQFF.

This chain links TRBV5-1 with TRBJ1-1; 10 nucleotides line up with TRBD1. Germline V lookup: CDR1 SGHRS, CDR2 YFSETQ. The CDR3 extends over 14 amino acids. J gave up 8 bases and V 2 bases, and 6 bases lay outside the gene matches. As DNA, the CDR3 is TGCGCCAGCAGCTTACAAGGGACAGGGGAGGAAGCTTTCTTT. This encodes CASSLQGTGEEAFF. The whole variable domain, filled in from reference TRBV5-1 and TRBJ1-1, reads KAGVTQTPRYLIKTRGQQVTLSCSPISGHRSVSWYQQTPGQGLQFLFEYFSETQRNKGNFPGRFSGRQFSNSRSEMNVSTLELGDSALYLCASSLQGTGEEAFFGQGTRLTVV.

The J gene is TRBJ1-4, the V gene TRBV5-1, with unresolved D. The germline V gene has CDR1 SGHRS and CDR2 YFSETQ. With 0 bases removed from V and 5 bases from J, the gap between germline ends came to 8 bases. The CDR3 loop spans 14 amino acids. In nucleotides, the CDR3 is TGCGCCAGCAGCTTGGTGTTGGCAAATGAAAAACTGTTTTTT. It yields the protein CASSLVLANEKLFF.

The CDR3 DNA reads TGTGCCAGCAGTCCGAGTCTAATCATCAAAAACATTCAGTACTTC. Protein: CASSPSLIIKNIQYF. V and J are TRBV28 and TRBJ2-4; D is ambiguous. CDR3 size: 15 residues. Deletions cut 5 bases from V and 3 bases from J, with 14 bases between. Looked up from germline, CDR1 is MDHEN and CDR2 is SYDVKM.

The J gene is TRBJ1-3, the V gene TRBV7-8; D unresolved. In germline, CDR1 is SGHVS, CDR2 FQNEAQ. V lost 6 bases, J lost 7 bases, and 16 bases lay in between. The CDR3 covers 14 residues. CDR3 nucleotide sequence: TGTGCCAGCAGTTCCGGTTCTTTTGTGAACACCATATATTTT. It codes for CASSSGSFVNTIYF.

V and J are TRBV6-9 and TRBJ1-6, with a weak D call TRBD1 (6 bases). The length of the CDR3 is 19 residues. Trimming stripped 0 bases from V and 5 bases from J, with 20 bases between. Germline V gives CDR1 MNHGY, CDR2 SVAAGI. The CDR3 nucleotides are TGTGCCAGCAGTTATTCTCCGCCTCGGCAGGGGATCAATAATTCACCCCTCCACTTT. It encodes CASSYSPPRQGINNSPLHF.

J is TRBJ2-1 and V is TRBV6-4; D perhaps matches TRBD1 (5 bases). CDR3 length equals 15 residues. V lost 5 bases, J lost 0 bases, and 11 bases lay in between. CDR1 and CDR2 (germline): MRHNA, SNTAGT. CDR3 nucleotide sequence: TGTGCCAGCAGTAGCACAGGTAGCTCCTACAATGAGCAGTTCTTC. Its translation is CASSSTGSSYNEQFF.